The 10 T cell receptor beta chains below come from one sample, sequenced in a study of T cell responses to AZD1222 COVID-19 vaccine. Using immunoSEQ multiplex PCR, the repertoire was profiled, and TCRdb retains in-frame clones only, with some absent. The sample includes roughly 200,000 clones, over 85% of them seen just once. Material: peripheral blood, obtained 28 days after the second dose of the MenACWY control vaccine. Source of these receptors: an adult who received the MenACWY meningococcal vaccine as a control.

This chain links TRBV3-1 (or the pseudogene TRBV3-2) with TRBJ1-1; tentatively, D is TRBD1 (6 bases). Trimming left V 4 bases short and J 7 bases short, with 10 bases between. CDR1 is LGHDT, CDR2 YNNKEL, per germline (reference sequence). The CDR3 covers 12 residues. This chain's CDR3 is CASSRGPVEAFF. The DNA for the CDR3 is TGTGCCAGCAGCCGGGGGCCGGTTGAAGCTTTCTTT.

The CDR3 DNA is TGCGCCAGCAGCTTGGAAGGGACAGGGGGCGGAAACACCATATATTTT. It encodes CASSLEGTGGGNTIYF. V and J are TRBV5-1 and TRBJ1-3; 12 nucleotides match TRBD1. CDR1 and CDR2 (germline): SGHRS, YFSETQ. V shed 0 bases, J shed 4 bases, and the junction held 2 bases outside the gene matches. The CDR3 runs to 16 residues.

The chain couples TRBV6-5 to TRBJ1-6, with D perhaps matching TRBD1 (5 bases). CDR1 is MNHEY, CDR2 SVGAGI, per germline. V dropped 4 bases and J dropped 7 bases, with 14 bases sitting between them. The CDR3 contains 15 residues. The DNA of the CDR3 is TGTGCCAGCAGTTCCCCCCAGGGTGAGAATTCACCCCTCCACTTT. It encodes CASSSPQGENSPLHF.

The V call is TRBV6-5, the J call TRBJ1-5; D unclear. Trimming cost V 4 bases and J 7 bases, with 8 bases left between them. The CDR3 contains 12 residues. CDR1 is MNHEY and CDR2 is SVGAGI in the germline V gene. The CDR3, as DNA: TGTGCCAGCAGTTCGAGGGAGCAGCCCCAGCATTTT. It specifies CASSSREQPQHF.

This chain joins TRBV29-1 and TRBJ1-1, with D maybe TRBD1 (6 bases). The CDR3 contains 15 residues. V lost 6 bases and J 4 bases, leaving 21 bases between the germline ends. Germline lookup yields CDR1 SQVTM and CDR2 ANQGSEA. CDR3 sequence reads: CSVVRDPGGGTEAFF. Here the CDR3 DNA reads TGCAGCGTCGTCCGGGACCCCGGAGGGGGCACTGAAGCTTTCTTT.

The chain recombines TRBV6-1 with TRBJ2-5; possibly TRBD1 for D (6 bases). Germline V lookup: CDR1 MNHNS, CDR2 SASEGT. This CDR3 is 16 amino acids long. V lost 2 bases, J lost 4 bases, and 17 bases lay in between. CDR3 residues: CASSEIGGQTRETQYF. The CDR3 DNA reads as TGTGCCAGCAGTGAAATAGGTGGACAGACACGAGAGACCCAGTACTTC.

This clone appeared a few times. J is TRBJ1-5 and V is TRBV28, with TRBD1 matching 8 bases. The junction had 15 bases not matched to a gene; V was cut back by 6 bases and J by 5 bases. Germline CDR1 reads MDHEN; CDR2 reads SYDVKM. The length of the CDR3 is 17 residues. This CDR3 reads CASSPFSGGRRHQPQHF. The CDR3 nucleotides are TGTGCCAGCAGCCCTTTCTCAGGGGGCCGAAGGCATCAGCCCCAGCATTTT.

The rearrangement links TRBV5-6 to TRBJ1-2; the D is unclear. CDR1 is SGHDT and CDR2 is YYEEEE in the germline V gene. The CDR3 runs to 13 residues. The V end was cut by 3 bases, the J end by 6 bases, with 12 bases between. The CDR3 DNA follows: TGTGCCAGCAGCTCCCGTGCGGGTAATGGCTACACCTTC. This encodes CASSSRAGNGYTF.

V gene TRBV5-5 combines with J gene TRBJ1-5, with TRBD1 as a possible D gene (5 bases). The CDR3 length is 16 residues. Germline V gene sequence: CDR1 SGHKS, CDR2 YYEKEE (reference sequence). With 4 bases removed from V and 6 bases from J, the gap between germline ends came to 20 bases. CDR3 DNA sequence: TGTGCCAGCAGCGGTGGGGGTCAGGGACTCGGTCAGCCCCAGCATTTT. It codes for CASSGGGQGLGQPQHF. Filled out from reference TRBV5-5 and TRBJ1-5, the complete variable domain reads DAGVTQSPTHLIKTRGQQVTLRCSPISGHKSVSWYQQVLGQGPQFIFQYYEKEERGRGNFPDRFSARQFPNYSSELNVNALLLGDSALYLCASSGGGQGLGQPQHFGDGTRLSIL.

This clone was recorded a few times. The chain has TRBV28 and TRBJ2-3, with 11 bases lining up with TRBD2. V was pared by 8 bases and J by 1 base, with 2 bases of the junction left unmatched. Germline loops: CDR1 MDHEN, CDR2 SYDVKM. There are 14 residues in the CDR3. The CDR3 DNA reads as TGTGCCAGCCATAGCGGGGGGGGCACAGATACGCAGTATTTT. The encoded protein is CASHSGGGTDTQYF.